This TCR beta chain was profiled in a study of blood T cell repertoires in COVID-19. Study as a whole: Nucleic acid was either cDNA or gDNA, and it came from T cells, B-cell-depleted T cells, or PBMCs.

Generated by immunoSEQ multiplex PCR, the TCRdb table keeps only in-frame clones and is missing some. The table has just under 30,000 clones, roughly three quarters seen once; the top ten hold about 49%. The V and J ends lost 0 bases and 3 bases, in that order; junction bases with no gene match: 8. CDR1 and CDR2 from the germline V gene are MNHEY and SVGAGI. The CDR3 consists of 16 residues. The sample comprised peripheral blood. The chain recombines TRBV6-5 with TRBJ2-7, with TRBD1 matching over 7 bases. The sequence derives from a woman in her seventies with acute or convalescent COVID-19. The CDR3 bases are TGTGCCAGCAGTTACTCGATCGTCAGGGGGAGCTACGAGCAGTACTTC. Protein product: CASSYSIVRGSYEQYF.